Below are 21 T cell receptor beta chains sequenced from a single sample in a study of cytomegalovirus exposure and HLA in healthy donors. The PCR ran on 60 Vbeta and 13 Jbeta primers. Repertoires were generated with immunoSEQ multiplex PCR, while TCRdb's copy carries only in-frame clones and drops some. The sample includes 95,000 to 120,000 clones, 70% to 85% of them seen just once. Material: PBMCs. The source is a woman in her 40s in good health and CMV-seropositive.

This sequence joins TRBV15 and TRBJ1-2; D unclear. The CDR3 is made up of 13 amino acids. The V end was cut by 5 bases, the J end by 4 bases, with 11 bases between. Germline CDR1 LNHNV, CDR2 YYDKDF (reference sequence). In nucleotides, the CDR3 is TGTGCCACCAGCTCCGGAGTAAGCTATGGCTACACCTTC. Its translation: CATSSGVSYGYTF.

The rearrangement joins TRBV5-4 to TRBJ1-2; D is ambiguous. The ends were cut back, 4 bases at V and 3 bases at J, with 10 bases in the middle. The CDR3 length is 13 residues. CDR1 SGHNT and CDR2 YYREEE come from the germline V gene (reference sequence). Written as DNA, the CDR3 is TGTGCCAGCAGCGAGGGAGCAGACTATGGCTACACCTTC. Its translation: CASSEGADYGYTF.

The CDR3 nucleotides read TGTGCCAGCTCACTGGGAGGGTCAGTGGATGAGCAGTTCTTC. Translating gives CASSLGGSVDEQFF. This chain uses TRBV18 with TRBJ2-1; 7 bases agree with TRBD2. This CDR3 has 14 amino acids. J lost 8 bases, V lost 4 bases, and 8 bases had no gene match. Germline V gene data show CDR1 as KGHSH and CDR2 as LQKENI. Full variable domain (rest looked up from reference TRBV18 and TRBJ2-1): NAGVMQNPRHLVRRRGQEARLRCSPMKGHSHVYWYRQLPEEGLKFMVYLQKENIIDESGMPKERFSAEFPKEGPSILRIQQVVRGDSAAYFCASSLGGSVDEQFFGPGTRLTVL.

This clone was picked up one time. V is TRBV2 and J is TRBJ2-7; 8 bases match TRBD2. CDR1 is SNHLY and CDR2 is FYNNEI in the germline V gene. CDR3 length: 14 residues. V lost 11 bases to trimming and J lost 2 bases; unmatched junction nucleotides: 11. CDR3 sequence (DNA): TGTGCCTCTCAACGGGGGGGGCGCCCCTACGAGCAGTACTTC. This gives the protein CASQRGGRPYEQYF.

This chain joins TRBV30 and TRBJ2-2; 11 bases match TRBD1. J lost 7 bases, V lost 5 bases, and 12 bases had no gene match. This CDR3 has 16 amino acids. From germline, CDR1 is GTSNPN and CDR2 SVGIG (reference sequence). CDR3 bases: TGTGCCTGGCACGGAGGACAGGGGGCGCTGAGCGGGGAGCTGTTTTTT. Encoded protein: CAWHGGQGALSGELFF.

The chain joins TRBV7-8 to TRBJ1-3; perhaps TRBD1 as D (5 bases). Germline assignment: CDR1 SGHVS and CDR2 FQNEAQ. CDR3 length: 14 residues. V lost 5 bases and J 3 bases, leaving 11 bases between the germline ends. CDR3 residues: CASSNNRLGNTIYF. CDR3 coding DNA: TGTGCCAGCAGCAATAACAGGCTTGGAAACACCATATATTTT.

The V gene is TRBV10-3, the J gene TRBJ2-7, with a tentative D call TRBD1 (5 bases). Germline V CDR1 and CDR2: ENHRY, SYGVKD. Trimming took 6 bases from V and 3 from J, leaving 18 bases between them. This CDR3 comprises 15 residues. As DNA, the CDR3 is TGTGCCATCAGCGAGGAGATAGGGGATAACTACGAGCAGTACTTC. Amino acid sequence: CAISEEIGDNYEQYF.

The chain links TRBV9 to TRBJ2-2; 9 bases line up with TRBD1. Per the germline V gene, CDR1 is SGDLS and CDR2 is YYNGEE. Germline trimming cut 3 bases from V and 0 bases from J; bases unmatched to any gene: 12. This CDR3 spans 19 amino acids. This CDR3 is CASSARDRVSGPNTGELFF. Here the CDR3 DNA reads TGTGCCAGCAGCGCCCGGGACAGGGTTAGCGGGCCGAACACCGGGGAGCTGTTTTTT.

V gene TRBV5-5 combines with J gene TRBJ2-1; TRBD1 might be the D (6 bases). This CDR3 is 15 amino acids long. Germline CDR1 SGHKS, CDR2 YYEKEE (reference sequence). V dropped 1 base and J dropped 2 bases, with 10 bases sitting between them. This chain's CDR3 is CASSLLTGTYNEQFF. CDR3 bases: TGTGCCAGCAGCTTGCTGACAGGAACCTACAATGAGCAGTTCTTC.

This clone occurred a few times. The chain couples TRBV6-5 to TRBJ2-1, with D possibly being TRBD2 (6 bases). V gave up 6 bases and J gave up 6 bases, with 9 bases separating them. The CDR3 sequence is 12 residues long. The V gene's germline CDR1 is MNHEY and CDR2 SVGAGI. CDR3: CASSRDSNEQFF. DNA for the CDR3: TGTGCCAGCAGCCGGGACTCCAATGAGCAGTTCTTC.

V and J are TRBV9 and TRBJ1-3; D might be TRBD1 (5 bases). The CDR3 sequence is 15 residues long. Trimming removed 0 bases at V and 0 bases at J, with 7 bases between. Germline CDR1 reads SGDLS; CDR2 reads YYNGEE. Written as DNA, the CDR3 is TGTGCCAGCAGCGTAGGGGGCACCTCTGGAAACACCATATATTTT. This translates into CASSVGGTSGNTIYF.

This clone was picked up a small number of times. The chain employs TRBV7-9 and TRBJ1-5, with 9 positions matching TRBD1. This CDR3 is built from 14 residues. Germline CDR1 SEHNR, CDR2 FQNEAQ (reference sequence). V gave up 4 bases and J gave up 5 bases; unmatched junction bases: 3. DNA for the CDR3: TGTGCCAGCAGCTGGGGACAGGGAGATCAGCCCCAGCATTTT. It specifies CASSWGQGDQPQHF.

This clone was seen a few times. CDR3 protein: CASRLGAAGTEAFF. The CDR3 DNA is TGTGCAAGTCGCTTAGGGGCAGCAGGGACTGAAGCTTTCTTT. The chain uses TRBV12-2 and TRBJ1-1; the D call TRBD1 from the table was never checked on the DNA. TRBV12-2 is noted as a pseudogene. The CDR3 extends over 14 amino acids.

The rearrangement links TRBV5-1 to TRBJ2-1; D perhaps matches TRBD2 (6 bases). From germline, CDR1 is SGHRS and CDR2 YFSETQ. The CDR3 length is 17 residues. The ends were cut back, 0 bases at V and 3 bases at J, with 16 bases in the middle. In DNA form, the CDR3 reads TGCGCCAGCAGCTTGGCCGGTAATAGCGGATACTACAATGAGCAGTTCTTC. Its translation is CASSLAGNSGYYNEQFF. Based on the CDR3 plus reference TRBV5-1 and TRBJ2-1, the full variable domain is KAGVTQTPRYLIKTRGQQVTLSCSPISGHRSVSWYQQTPGQGLQFLFEYFSETQRNKGNFPGRFSGRQFSNSRSEMNVSTLELGDSALYLCASSLAGNSGYYNEQFFGPGTRLTVL.

This clone was picked up one time. This chain uses TRBV29-1 with TRBJ2-7, with 8 bases identical to TRBD1. V dropped 5 bases and J dropped 3; count of bases not matched to a gene: 12. Per germline, CDR1 SQVTM and CDR2 ANQGSEA. CDR3 size: 15 residues. CDR3 bases: TGCAGCGTTACTGAATGGACAGGGCCGGGCTACGAGCAGTACTTC. This gives the protein CSVTEWTGPGYEQYF.

The chain couples TRBV19 to TRBJ1-1; 10 nucleotides agree with TRBD1. The CDR3 length is 15 residues. Unmatched junction bases numbered 3, after V lost 1 base and J lost 4 bases. Germline CDR1 is LNHDA and CDR2 is SQIVND (reference sequence). CDR3 protein: CASSIAGQGSTEAFF. CDR3 nucleotides: TGTGCCAGTAGTATAGCGGGACAGGGGAGCACTGAAGCTTTCTTT.

The chain is built from TRBV7-9 and TRBJ2-1; a possible D gene is TRBD1 (6 bases). Germline V lookup: CDR1 SEHNR, CDR2 FQNEAQ (reference sequence). The CDR3 extends over 16 amino acids. V gave up 3 bases and J gave up 3 bases, with 15 bases separating them. CDR3 in amino acids: CASSFPDRPFYNEQFF. The CDR3 nucleotides are TGTGCCAGCAGCTTCCCAGACAGGCCCTTCTACAATGAGCAGTTCTTC.

In DNA form, the CDR3 reads TGTGCCAGCACCTCTCGGGACACCGCCTACGAGCAGTACTTC. Protein: CASTSRDTAYEQYF. This chain uses TRBV6-5 with TRBJ2-7; D might be TRBD1 (6 bases). The length of the CDR3 is 14 residues. V was clipped by 7 bases and J by 2 bases, with 15 bases between them. The germline gives CDR1 MNHEY, CDR2 SVGAGI.

The chain is built from TRBV5-1 and TRBJ2-5; 8 bases align to TRBD1. From germline, CDR1 is SGHRS and CDR2 YFSETQ. CDR3 length equals 15 residues. Trimming took 0 bases from V and 11 from J; bases not matched to a gene: 12. In nucleotides, the CDR3 is TGCGCCAGCAGCTTGGAGGTCAGGGGGCTTGGGGAGCAGTACTTC. Its protein product is CASSLEVRGLGEQYF.

This clone occurred a few times. The rearrangement links TRBV5-4 to TRBJ1-5, with 7 bases lining up with TRBD1. The CDR3 loop spans 18 amino acids. The germline CDR1 and CDR2 sequences are SGHNT and YYREEE (reference sequence). Trimming at V came to 4 bases and at J to 0 bases, leaving 13 bases not matched to a gene. The CDR3 loop reads CASSLKVDRPLSNQPQHF. The CDR3 DNA sequence: TGTGCCAGCAGCCTAAAAGTGGACAGGCCACTTAGCAATCAGCCCCAGCATTTT. Using reference TRBV5-4 and TRBJ1-5 for the parts outside the CDR3, the full variable domain is ETGVTQSPTHLIKTRGQQVTLRCSSQSGHNTVSWYQQALGQGPQFIFQYYREEENGRGNFPPRFSGLQFPNYSSELNVNALELDDSALYLCASSLKVDRPLSNQPQHFGDGTRLSIL.

CDR3: CASSWASFQETQYF. The CDR3 DNA follows: TGCGCCAGCAGCTGGGCGAGCTTCCAAGAGACCCAGTACTTC. The chain employs TRBV5-1 and TRBJ2-5; no clear D gene. Germline V lookup: CDR1 SGHRS, CDR2 YFSETQ. The V gene lost 3 bases and the J gene lost 1 base, with 10 bases spanning the gap. The CDR3 consists of 14 residues.